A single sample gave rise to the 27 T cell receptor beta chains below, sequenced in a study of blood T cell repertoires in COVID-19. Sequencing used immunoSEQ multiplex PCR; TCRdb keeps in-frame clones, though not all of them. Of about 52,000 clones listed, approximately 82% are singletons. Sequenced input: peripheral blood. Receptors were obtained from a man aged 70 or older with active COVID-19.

The CDR3 DNA sequence: TGTGCCAGTAGTATCCTTACAGGGAACTATGGCTACACCTTC. Its translation: CASSILTGNYGYTF. The V call is TRBV19, the J call TRBJ1-2; D is perhaps TRBD1 (6 bases). The CDR3 covers 14 residues. Germline-derived CDR1 and CDR2 are LNHDA and SQIVND (reference sequence). Trimming removed 3 bases at V and 2 bases at J, with 10 bases between.

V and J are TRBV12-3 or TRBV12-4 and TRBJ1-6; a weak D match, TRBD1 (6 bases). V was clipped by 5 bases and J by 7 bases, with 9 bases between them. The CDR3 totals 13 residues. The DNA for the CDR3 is TGTGCCAGCAGTGCCAGGGGAAATTCACCCCTCCACTTT. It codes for CASSARGNSPLHF.

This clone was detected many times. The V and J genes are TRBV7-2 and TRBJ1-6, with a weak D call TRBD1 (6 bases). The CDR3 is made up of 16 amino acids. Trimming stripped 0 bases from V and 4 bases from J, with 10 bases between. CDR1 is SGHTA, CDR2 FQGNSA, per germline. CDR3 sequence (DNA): TGTGCCAGCAGCTTAGCTGGGACACAATATAATTCACCCCTCCACTTT. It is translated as CASSLAGTQYNSPLHF.

The CDR3 here is CASSLSGAEANEKLFF. CDR3 coding DNA: TGTGCCAGCAGCTTATCAGGGGCGGAGGCTAATGAAAAACTGTTTTTT. V is TRBV7-8 and J is TRBJ1-4; D is perhaps TRBD1 (6 bases). The CDR3 runs to 16 residues. V lost 2 bases and J 3 bases, leaving 13 bases between the germline ends. Germline CDR1 SGHVS, CDR2 FQNEAQ.

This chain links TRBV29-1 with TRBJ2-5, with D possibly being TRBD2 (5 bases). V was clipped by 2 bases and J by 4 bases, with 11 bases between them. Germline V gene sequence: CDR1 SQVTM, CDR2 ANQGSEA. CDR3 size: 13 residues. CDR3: CSVEIIGRETQYF. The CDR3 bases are TGCAGCGTTGAAATAATAGGGAGAGAGACCCAGTACTTC.

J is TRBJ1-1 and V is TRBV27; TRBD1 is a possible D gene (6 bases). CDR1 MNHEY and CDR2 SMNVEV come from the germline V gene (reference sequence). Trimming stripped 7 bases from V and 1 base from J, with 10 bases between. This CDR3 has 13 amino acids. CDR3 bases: TGTGCCAGCAAAACAGGGTGGAACACTGAAGCTTTCTTT. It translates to CASKTGWNTEAFF.

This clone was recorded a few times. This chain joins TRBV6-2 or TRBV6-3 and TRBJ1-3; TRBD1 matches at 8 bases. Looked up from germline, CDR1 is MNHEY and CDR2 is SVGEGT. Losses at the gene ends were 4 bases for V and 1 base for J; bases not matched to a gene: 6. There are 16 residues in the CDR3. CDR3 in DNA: TGTGCCAGCAGTTTACGACAGGGGTCTTCTGGAAACACCATATATTTT. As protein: CASSLRQGSSGNTIYF.

CDR3 bases: TGCGCCAGCAGCTCGGGACAGGGGATAGGATACTATGGCTACACCTTC. Protein sequence: CASSSGQGIGYYGYTF. This chain connects TRBV5-1 to TRBJ1-2; 10 nucleotides match TRBD1. CDR1 and CDR2 (germline): SGHRS, YFSETQ. The CDR3 covers 16 residues. The V gene end was trimmed by 3 bases and the J gene end by 3 bases; junction bases not matched to a gene: 8.

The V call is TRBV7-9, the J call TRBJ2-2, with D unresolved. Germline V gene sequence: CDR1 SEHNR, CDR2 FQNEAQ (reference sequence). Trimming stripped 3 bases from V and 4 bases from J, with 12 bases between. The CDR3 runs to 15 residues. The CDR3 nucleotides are TGTGCCAGCAGCTTGGGCCTCATAGGCACCGGGGAGCTGTTTTTT. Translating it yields CASSLGLIGTGELFF. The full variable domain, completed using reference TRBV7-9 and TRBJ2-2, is DTGVSQNPRHKITKRGQNVTFRCDPISEHNRLYWYRQTLGQGPEFLTYFQNEAQLEKSRLLSDRFSAERPKGSFSTLEIQRTEQGDSAMYLCASSLGLIGTGELFFGEGSRLTVL.

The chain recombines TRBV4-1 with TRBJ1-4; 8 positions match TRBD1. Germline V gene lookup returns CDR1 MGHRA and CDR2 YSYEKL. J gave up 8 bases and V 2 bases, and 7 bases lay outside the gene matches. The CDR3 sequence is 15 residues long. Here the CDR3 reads CASSQPRGDREKLFF. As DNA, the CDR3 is TGCGCCAGCAGCCAACCCCGGGGGGACAGGGAAAAACTGTTTTTT.

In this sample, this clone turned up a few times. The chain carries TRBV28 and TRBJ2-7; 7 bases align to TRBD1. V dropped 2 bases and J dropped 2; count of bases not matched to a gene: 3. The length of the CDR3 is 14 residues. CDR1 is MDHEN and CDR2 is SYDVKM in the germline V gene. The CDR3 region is CASSLRQGAYEQYF. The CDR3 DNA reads TGTGCCAGCAGTTTACGTCAGGGGGCCTACGAGCAGTACTTC.

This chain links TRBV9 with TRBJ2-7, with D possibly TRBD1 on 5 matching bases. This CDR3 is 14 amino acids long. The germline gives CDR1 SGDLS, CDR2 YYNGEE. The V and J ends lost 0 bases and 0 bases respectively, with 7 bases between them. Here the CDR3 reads CASSVGQSSYEQYF. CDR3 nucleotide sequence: TGTGCCAGCAGCGTAGGACAGAGCTCCTACGAGCAGTACTTC.

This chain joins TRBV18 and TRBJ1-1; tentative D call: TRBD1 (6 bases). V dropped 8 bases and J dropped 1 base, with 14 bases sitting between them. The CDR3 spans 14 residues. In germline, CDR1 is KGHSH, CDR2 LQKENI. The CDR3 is CASHAAGANTEAFF. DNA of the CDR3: TGTGCCAGCCATGCCGCGGGGGCGAACACTGAAGCTTTCTTT. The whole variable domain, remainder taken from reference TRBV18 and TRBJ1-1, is NAGVMQNPRHLVRRRGQEARLRCSPMKGHSHVYWYRQLPEEGLKFMVYLQKENIIDESGMPKERFSAEFPKEGPSILRIQQVVRGDSAAYFCASHAAGANTEAFFGQGTRLTVV.

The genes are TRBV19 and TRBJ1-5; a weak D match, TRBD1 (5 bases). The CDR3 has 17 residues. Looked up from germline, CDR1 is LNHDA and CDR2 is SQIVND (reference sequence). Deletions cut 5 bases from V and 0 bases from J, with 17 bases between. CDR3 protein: CASSLHPGTDSNQPQHF. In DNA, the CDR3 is TGTGCCAGTAGTTTGCACCCCGGGACTGATAGCAATCAGCCCCAGCATTTT.

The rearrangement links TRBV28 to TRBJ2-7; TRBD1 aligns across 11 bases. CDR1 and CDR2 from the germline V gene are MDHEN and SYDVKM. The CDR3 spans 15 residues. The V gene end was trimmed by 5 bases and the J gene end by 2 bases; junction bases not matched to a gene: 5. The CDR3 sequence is CASSPGGQGAYEQYF. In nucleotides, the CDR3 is TGTGCCAGCAGTCCGGGGGGACAGGGGGCCTACGAGCAGTACTTC.

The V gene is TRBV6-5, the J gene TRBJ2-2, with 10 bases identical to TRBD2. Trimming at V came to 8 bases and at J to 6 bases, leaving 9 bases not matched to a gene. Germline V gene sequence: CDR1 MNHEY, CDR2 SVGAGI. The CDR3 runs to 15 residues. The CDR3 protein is CASGKRGGYPGELFF. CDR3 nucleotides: TGTGCCAGCGGGAAGCGGGGGGGCTACCCCGGGGAGCTGTTTTTT.

The CDR3 region is CASSVGTGLFHEQYF. The CDR3 region has the DNA TGTGCCAGCAGTGTTGGGACAGGGCTATTCCACGAGCAGTACTTC. The V and J genes are TRBV11-2 and TRBJ2-7; 9 bases are a match to TRBD1. CDR3 length: 15 amino acids. Germline CDR1 is SGHAT and CDR2 is FQNNGV. V gave up 6 bases and J gave up 5 bases; unmatched junction bases: 11. Together with reference TRBV11-2 and TRBJ2-7, the CDR3 gives the full variable domain: EAGVAQSPRYKIIEKRQSVAFWCNPISGHATLYWYQQILGQGPKLLIQFQNNGVVDDSQLPKDRFSAERLKGVDSTLKIQPAKLEDSAVYLCASSVGTGLFHEQYFGPGTRLTVT.

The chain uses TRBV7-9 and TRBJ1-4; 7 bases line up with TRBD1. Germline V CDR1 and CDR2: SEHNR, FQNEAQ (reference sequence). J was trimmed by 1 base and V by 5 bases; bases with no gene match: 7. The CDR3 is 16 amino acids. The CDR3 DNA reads TGTGCCAGCAGCCTTGACAGGGCGGGAACTAATGAAAAACTGTTTTTT. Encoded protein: CASSLDRAGTNEKLFF.

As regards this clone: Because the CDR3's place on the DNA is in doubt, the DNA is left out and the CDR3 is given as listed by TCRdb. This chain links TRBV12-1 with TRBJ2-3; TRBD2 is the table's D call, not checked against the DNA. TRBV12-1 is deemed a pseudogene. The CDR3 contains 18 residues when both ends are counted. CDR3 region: CASSFARGSSGSTDTQYF.

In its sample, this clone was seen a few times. The CDR3, as DNA: TGTGCCAGCAGCCATTCCGGACTGAACACCGGGGAGCTGTTTTTT. It codes for CASSHSGLNTGELFF. The V gene is TRBV3-1 (or the pseudogene TRBV3-2), the J gene TRBJ2-2; a possible D gene is TRBD2 (5 bases). Germline V lookup: CDR1 LGHDT, CDR2 YNNKEL (reference sequence). The V end lost 3 bases, the J end lost 1 base, and 9 bases lay between the germline ends. The CDR3 is 15 amino acids.

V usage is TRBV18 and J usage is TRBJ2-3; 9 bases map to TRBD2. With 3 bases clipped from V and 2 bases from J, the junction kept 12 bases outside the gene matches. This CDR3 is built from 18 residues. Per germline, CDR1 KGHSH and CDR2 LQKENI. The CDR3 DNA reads TGTGCCAGCTCACCTGGCCCACCTAGCGGGGTGCCCACAGATACGCAGTATTTT. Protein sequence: CASSPGPPSGVPTDTQYF.

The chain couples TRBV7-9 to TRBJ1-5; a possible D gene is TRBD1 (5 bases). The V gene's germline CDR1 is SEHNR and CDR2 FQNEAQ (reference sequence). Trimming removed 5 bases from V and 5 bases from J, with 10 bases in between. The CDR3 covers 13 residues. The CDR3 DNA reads TGTGCCAGCAGCGGAGGGGCGCATCAGCCCCAGCATTTT. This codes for CASSGGAHQPQHF.

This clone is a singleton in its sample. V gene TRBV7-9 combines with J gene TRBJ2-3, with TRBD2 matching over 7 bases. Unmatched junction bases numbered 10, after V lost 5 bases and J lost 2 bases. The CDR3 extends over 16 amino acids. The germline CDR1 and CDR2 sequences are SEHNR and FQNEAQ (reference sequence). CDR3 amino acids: CASSPIGRGNTDTQYF. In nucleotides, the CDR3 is TGTGCCAGCAGCCCGATAGGGCGGGGGAACACAGATACGCAGTATTTT.

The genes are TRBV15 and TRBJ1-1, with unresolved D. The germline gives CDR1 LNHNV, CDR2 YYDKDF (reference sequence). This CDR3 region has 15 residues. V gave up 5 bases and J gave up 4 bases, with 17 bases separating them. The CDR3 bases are TGTGCCACCAGCTACGCCCCGGGTTTGGTCACTGAAGCTTTCTTT. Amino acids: CATSYAPGLVTEAFF. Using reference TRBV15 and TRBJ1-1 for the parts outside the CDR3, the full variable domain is DAMVIQNPRYQVTQFGKPVTLSCSQTLNHNVMYWYQQKSSQAPKLLFHYYDKDFNNEADTPDNFQSRRPNTSFCFLDIRSPGLGDTAMYLCATSYAPGLVTEAFFGQGTRLTVV.

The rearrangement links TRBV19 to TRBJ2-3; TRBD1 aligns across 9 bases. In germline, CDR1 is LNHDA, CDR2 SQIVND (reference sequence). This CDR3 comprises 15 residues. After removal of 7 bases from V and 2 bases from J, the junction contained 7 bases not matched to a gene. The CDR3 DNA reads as TGTGCCAGTAATCCGGGACAGGGCCTCACAGATACGCAGTATTTT. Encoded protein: CASNPGQGLTDTQYF.

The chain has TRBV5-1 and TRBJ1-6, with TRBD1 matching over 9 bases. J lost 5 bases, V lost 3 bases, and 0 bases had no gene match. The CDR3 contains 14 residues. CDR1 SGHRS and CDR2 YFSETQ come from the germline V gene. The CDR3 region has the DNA TGCGCCAGCAGCTGGGACAGGGATAATTCACCCCTCCACTTT. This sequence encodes CASSWDRDNSPLHF.

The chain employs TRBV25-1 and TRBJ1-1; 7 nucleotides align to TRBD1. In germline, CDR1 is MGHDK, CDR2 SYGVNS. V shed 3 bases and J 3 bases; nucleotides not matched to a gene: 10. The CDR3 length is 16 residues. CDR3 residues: CASSDKRGRADTEAFF. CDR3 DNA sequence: TGTGCCAGCAGTGATAAGAGGGGGCGAGCGGACACTGAAGCTTTCTTT.